This entry concerns a single T cell receptor (beta chain). In this sample, this clonotype turned up a few times. Its specific antigen is unknown. The input lacks base qualities; no much larger clone sits a single base away. The germline ends are 8 bases apart after V is trimmed by 3 bases and J by 5 bases. From a lookup of the germline V gene (reference sequence), CDR1 and CDR2 are DFQATT and SNEGSKA. The CDR3, cysteine through phenylalanine, is 12 amino acids long. Only the CDR3 portion is preserved as DNA: 36 bases, with reading frame beginning at the first base. The source of the sample is a study of blood T cells in healthy people across ages (dated by TCRdb to 2015 to 2017). For context, the study as a whole: In model experiments, template switching captured roughly one uniquely barcoded TCR beta cDNA molecule for every two T cells. The study measured age-related changes in TCR beta repertoire diversity using deep sequencing normalized with unique cDNA molecular identifiers. Donors were grouped into four age groups: young (average roughly 15 years), middle-aged (less than 40), aged (around 56) and long-lived (approximately 82). To avoid experimental bias, donors of different ages were spread randomly across the sequencing lanes. The study analyzed two additional independent replicas of 1 million unique cDNA reads from the same blood draw for two donors, one aged 18 to 29 and one aged 80 or older.

Libraries came from 5' RACE. The listed sequencing device is Illumina HiSeq 2500. The second PCR ran for roughly 7 to 12 cycles and used a J-beta primer mix along with a sample-barcoded 5' primer. Each TCR beta cDNA molecule received a unique molecular identifier from a template-switch 5' adaptor carrying 12 random nucleotides. At least 3 million CDR3-containing paired-end reads were obtained from each sample. All of the RNA was converted into first-strand cDNA using the Mint cDNA synthesis kit, with a TRBC-specific oligonucleotide serving as the primer. After uracil-DNA glycosylase treatment, a first 18-cycle PCR used universal primers M1SS and BC2_uni_R on all cDNA. Per the source publication's procedure: For normalization, 1 million high-quality reads were randomly selected from each sample, with every read carrying a distinct molecular identifier. Reads sharing molecular identifiers were discarded rather than binned into consensus sequences. MiTCR, set to a Q25 quality threshold and the strictest error-elimination algorithm, was used for CDR3 identification, clonotype clustering and error correction. A nonparametric unseen species model using Euler transformation provided a lower-bound estimate of total TCR beta diversity. TCRdb applied fastp at Q25 and MiXCR to the public reads, then kept only in-frame beta chains. A single entry per CDR3 protein holds the most common genes and DNA from its merged rows. TCRdb's processing, not the study's, gives the V and J calls here. This sample comprises roughly 2 million distinct CDR3 sequences, 40% to 55% of them detected only once. Clones ranked in the top ten supply 2.1% of the sample.

The roughly 38 donors, aged about 6 to 100 years, were systemically healthy Caucasian individuals from Russia. Each donor gave ten milliliters of peripheral blood, collected into EDTA-treated Vacutainer tubes. Ficoll-Paque density-gradient centrifugation was used to isolate PBMCs, with at least 6 million obtained per sample. Total RNA, at least 5 micrograms per sample, was extracted from PBMCs with Trizol reagent. For every donor, flow cytometry on a PBMC aliquot measured the percentage of naive CD45RAhigh/CD27high T cells. What the work shows at the level of the full study, not this receptor alone: The long-lived group showed more naive CD4+ T cells, fewer expanded clones and increased TCR diversity than the aged group, suggesting age selection. Conclusive comparison of naive and antigen-experienced compartments was prevented by the profiling of bulk unsorted PBMCs. Observed TCR beta diversity per million T cells fell roughly linearly with age, and a significant reduction was already apparent by age approximately 40. Estimates of total diversity from one million sequenced T cells were regarded as lower bounds and underestimates. Donor CMV infection status was unknown, potentially confounding age-related changes in expanded clonotypes. Observed TCR beta diversity correlated strongly with the percentage of naive T cells measured by flow cytometry.

This sequence was found in a woman aged 35 to 49 in good health. Sequencing was performed on blood. Rearrangement joined TRBV20-1 to TRBJ2-1, with an unclear D gene assignment. The CDR3 protein is CSARDPHNEQFF. The DNA sequence is given as TGCAGTGCTAGGGACCCGCACAATGAGCAGTTCTTC.